This TCR beta chain was observed in a study of tumor and adjacent non-tumor tissue in lung cancer. Study background: Histology: around twelve adenocarcinoma, a couple of squamous cell carcinoma, 1 small cell lung cancer.

The template was RNA from unsorted bulk tissue. Chemotherapy-naive patients with new lung cancer underwent thoracic surgery in China, August–late 2014. To note about this clonotype: As yet, its antigen is unknown. No conserved phenylalanine or tryptophan ends this CDR3, so it is likely a read error.

A modified ARM-PCR protocol with three rounds of nested PCR amplified TCRbeta. TCRdb ran MiXCR on the multiplex PCR reads and lists one entry per CDR3 protein. The sample has 65,000 to 90,000 distinct CDR3 sequences, approximately 68% seen once; the top ten hold 10% to 15%. Study-level results: Top 100 clones took a larger repertoire share in normal lung.

The CDR3 is 10 residues long. Per germline, CDR1 SQVTM and CDR2 ANQGSEA. The sequencing input was lung tumor tissue. The sequence came from a woman in her seventies with non-small cell lung cancer. The chain uses TRBV29-1 and TRBJ2-7; D uncertain. CDR3 coding DNA: TGCGGCGTTGCTGTCTACGAGCAGTACTTG. Its translation is CGVAVYEQYL.